These 12 T cell receptor beta chains share one sample of origin, sequenced in a study of shared clonotypes between healthy human individuals. Profiled with immunoSEQ multiplex PCR; TCRdb holds only in-frame clones, not every one. The sample yields 550,000 to 700,000 clones, around 73% seen once. The sequencing input was memory CD4+ T cells sorted from blood. Subset: CD45RA-negative fraction. Source of these receptors: a woman in her 30s in good health.

V and J are TRBV19 and TRBJ2-3, with 7 bases lining up with TRBD1. Per the germline V gene, CDR1 is LNHDA and CDR2 is SQIVND (reference sequence). The trim removed 3 bases at V and 2 bases at J, leaving 8 bases unmatched. CDR3 length: 16 residues. The CDR3 here is CASSILGTALTDTQYF. In DNA, the CDR3 is TGTGCCAGTAGTATCCTTGGGACAGCTCTCACAGATACGCAGTATTTT.

The chain employs TRBV28 and TRBJ1-2; 9 bases fit TRBD1. Germline values: CDR1 MDHEN, CDR2 SYDVKM. Losses at the gene ends were 6 bases for V and 5 bases for J; bases not matched to a gene: 16. The CDR3 sequence is 17 residues long. CDR3 nucleotide sequence: TGTGCCAGCAGGCCCCCATCGTCCGGGACAGGGTTGTATGGCTACACCTTC. Its translation: CASRPPSSGTGLYGYTF.

The CDR3 sequence is CASSVSGTVVTEAFF. The CDR3 DNA reads TGTGCCAGCAGCGTCTCCGGGACAGTGGTCACTGAAGCTTTCTTT. V gene TRBV7-9 combines with J gene TRBJ1-1; TRBD1 matches 7 bases. V trimming: 5 bases; J trimming: 4 bases; junction bases outside the gene matches: 10. Germline V gene sequence: CDR1 SEHNR, CDR2 FQNEAQ (reference sequence). This CDR3 has 15 residues.

The J gene is TRBJ2-5, the V gene TRBV6-1, with unresolved D. With 2 bases removed from V and 5 bases from J, the gap between germline ends came to 6 bases. The CDR3 covers 12 residues. Per the germline V gene, CDR1 is MNHNS and CDR2 is SASEGT. The CDR3 coding sequence is TGTGCCAGCAGTGAATTGGGGGAGACCCAGTACTTC. Translated: CASSELGETQYF.

This clone occurred a few times. The gene calls are TRBV6-4 and TRBJ2-3; 10 bases agree with TRBD2. V lost 5 bases to trimming and J lost 1 base; unmatched junction nucleotides: 9. This CDR3 region has 17 residues. Germline CDR1 MRHNA, CDR2 SNTAGT. CDR3 protein: CASSPGLAGAGTDTQYF. The CDR3 nucleotides read TGTGCCAGCAGTCCTGGGCTAGCGGGAGCGGGCACAGATACGCAGTATTTT.

V and J are TRBV5-6 and TRBJ2-7, with a weak D call TRBD2 (5 bases). The CDR3 runs 15 residues. Germline CDR1 is SGHDT and CDR2 is YYEEEE. Trimming took 4 bases from V and 3 from J, leaving 17 bases between them. The CDR3 sequence: CASSTLGRAYYEQYF. In DNA, the CDR3 is TGTGCCAGCAGCACCCTGGGGAGAGCCTACTACGAGCAGTACTTC.

This chain links TRBV28 with TRBJ2-6, with TRBD1 matching 7 bases. The CDR3 is 20 amino acids. V gave up 5 bases and J gave up 1 base; unmatched junction bases: 17. From germline, CDR1 is MDHEN and CDR2 SYDVKM. CDR3 in amino acids: CASSPTGISRKLSGANVLTF. The CDR3 DNA is TGTGCCAGCAGTCCGACAGGGATCTCGCGGAAACTATCTGGGGCCAACGTCCTGACTTTC. Variable domain in full (rest from reference TRBV28 and TRBJ2-6): DVKVTQSSRYLVKRTGEKVFLECVQDMDHENMFWYRQDPGLGLRLIYFSYDVKMKEKGDIPEGYSVSREKKERFSLILESASTNQTSMYLCASSPTGISRKLSGANVLTFGAGSRLTVL.

This clone was found a few times. The chain recombines TRBV25-1 with TRBJ2-5; 7 bases map to TRBD2. The CDR3 spans 16 residues. V lost 4 bases, J lost 4 bases, and 12 bases stayed unmatched. In germline, CDR1 is MGHDK, CDR2 SYGVNS. The CDR3 bases are TGTGCCAGCAGTGGCTGGGGTAGCGGGTTGAGAGAGACCCAGTACTTC. Amino acids: CASSGWGSGLRETQYF.

In this sample, this clone turned up a few times. The chain links TRBV13 to TRBJ1-1; 7 positions match TRBD1. V dropped 5 bases and J dropped 8; count of bases not matched to a gene: 5. The CDR3 is 12 amino acids. The germline gives CDR1 PRHDT, CDR2 FYEKMQ (reference sequence). For the CDR3, the DNA is TGTGCCAGCAGCCGTACGGACAGGGAAGCTTTCTTT. Amino acids: CASSRTDREAFF.

This rearrangement joins TRBV25-1 to TRBJ2-5; D may be TRBD2 (5 bases). Germline CDR1 MGHDK, CDR2 SYGVNS. Trimming removed 6 bases at V and 5 bases at J, with 13 bases between. This CDR3 contains 13 residues. The CDR3, as DNA: TGTGCCAGCAGGCCGGGGATAGGGGAGACCCAGTACTTC. This encodes CASRPGIGETQYF.

The chain joins TRBV28 to TRBJ1-2; D perhaps matches TRBD1 (5 bases). V gave up 1 base and J gave up 4 bases, with 7 bases separating them. This CDR3 contains 13 residues. Germline V CDR1 and CDR2: MDHEN, SYDVKM. The CDR3 DNA is TGTGCCAGCAGTTTATCAGGGTTCTATGGCTACACCTTC. Amino acids: CASSLSGFYGYTF.

Points on this clone: This may be a read error: a much more frequent sequence differs by one nucleotide. J is TRBJ1-5 and V is TRBV27; D gene uncertain. V lost 3 bases to trimming and J lost 4 bases, with 1 base between them. The CDR3 loop spans 11 amino acids. CDR1 and CDR2 from the germline V gene are MNHEY and SMNVEV (reference sequence). This chain's CDR3 is CASSFNQPQHF. Written as DNA, the CDR3 is TGTGCCAGCAGTTTTAATCAGCCCCAGCATTTT.